A selection of T cell receptor beta chains follows, all from one sample in a study of Tregs in tolerant kidney transplant recipients. Profiling relied on immunoSEQ multiplex PCR, and the TCRdb table lists in-frame clones only, not all of them. The table has over 50,000 clones, 80% to 90% seen once; the top ten hold around 2.3%. The sample in question was Tregs from blood, obtained before the transplant. Source of these receptors: a human donor who received a combined kidney and bone marrow transplant. Each CDR3 is given without its conserved first and last residue.

v_gene | CDR3aa
TRBV6-1 | ASSERGNEQF
TRBV2 | ASSETSGRNEQY
TRBV21-1 | ASSKGTSGSYEQY
TRBV5-1 | ASSLEASGGYEQF
TRBV7-2 | ASSRLTGSNEKLF
TRBV5-1 | ASSFLAGELF
TRBV7-2 | ASSLEPRGMDQPQH
TRBV6-1 | ASMSHGYT
TRBV7-9 | ASSPGPSRAQETQY
TRBV7-9 | ASSLGGGTEAF
TRBV6-5 | ASRGSPEKLF
TRBV7-9 | ASSLATGNTEAF
TRBV2 | ASSERTGGPYGYT
TRBV5-5 | ASSQRSRDTEAF
TRBV5-6 | ASGPSAGARTDTQY
TRBV30 | AWSQTAPNEKLF
TRBV7-2 | ASSPGGLNTEAF
TRBV7-9 | ASSSVDEQY
TRBV28 | ASSLLDLQRQF
TRBV6-5 | ASSYRGRTEAF
TRBV6-1 | ASSEQATDTQY
TRBV5-1 | ASSPVIPGGSGNTIY
TRBV6-1 | ASSLGFGAHGYT
TRBV4-1 | ASSQPRSGAYGYT
TRBV5-1 | ASSTNRGQANEKLF
TRBV25-1 | ASSPTTGGGAPLH
TRBV4-1 | ASSQVGSLGGYT
TRBV5-4 | ASSSERQGKETQY
TRBV5-1 | ASSFTGTLGEQY